Included here is one T cell receptor beta chain sequence, with context. Its target is not known. Only in-frame clones appear in the TCRdb table, and some are missing; sequencing was by immunoSEQ multiplex PCR. The data contain about 45,000 clones, 80% to 90% of them seen just once; the ten biggest clones take up about 5.5%. The data originate from a study of OX40 agonist ivuxolimab in advanced cancers. About the study: Dose-escalation patients suffered from hepatocellular carcinoma, melanoma, renal cell or head and neck cancer. Three partial responders included one hepatocellular carcinoma patient and two cutaneous melanoma patients. Findings and limits, study-wide: CD4+ and CD8+ blood T cells expanded clonally by week 6 at 0.1 to 3.0 mg/kg. Some nonresponders also had low normalized T-cell clonal expansion.

The CDR3 sequence is 13 residues long. The germline V and J ends were trimmed by 4 bases and 11 bases, with 15 bases remaining between them. The germline gives CDR1 MGHRA, CDR2 YSYEKL. Sample: CD4+ or CD8+ T cells sorted from blood, taken in a trial of the OX40 agonist ivuxolimab. The receptor was isolated from an adult with an advanced solid tumor such as melanoma, head and neck, liver or kidney cancer. The chain is built from TRBV4-1 and TRBJ1-5, with D possibly being TRBD1 (5 bases). Written as DNA, the CDR3 is TGCGCCAGCAGCCCGCGGGACTTCGGGGCCCAGCATTTT. This translates into CASSPRDFGAQHF.